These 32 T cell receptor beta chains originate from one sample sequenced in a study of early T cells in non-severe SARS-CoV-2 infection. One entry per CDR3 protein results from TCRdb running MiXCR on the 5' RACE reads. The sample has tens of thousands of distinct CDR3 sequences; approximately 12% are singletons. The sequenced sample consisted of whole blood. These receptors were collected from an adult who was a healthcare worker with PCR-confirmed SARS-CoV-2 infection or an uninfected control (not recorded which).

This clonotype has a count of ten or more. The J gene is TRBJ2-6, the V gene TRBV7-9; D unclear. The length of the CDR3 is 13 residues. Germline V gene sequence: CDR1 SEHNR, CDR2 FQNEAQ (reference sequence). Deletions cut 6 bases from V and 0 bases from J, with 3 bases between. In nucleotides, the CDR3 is TGTGCCAGCAGAGACTCTGGGGCCAACGTCCTGACTTTC. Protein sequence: CASRDSGANVLTF.

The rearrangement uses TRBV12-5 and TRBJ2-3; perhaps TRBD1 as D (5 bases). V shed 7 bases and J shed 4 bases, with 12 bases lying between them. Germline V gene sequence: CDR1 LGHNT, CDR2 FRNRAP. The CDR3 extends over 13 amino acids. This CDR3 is CASALDMADTQYF. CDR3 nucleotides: TGTGCTAGTGCCCTGGACATGGCAGATACGCAGTATTTT. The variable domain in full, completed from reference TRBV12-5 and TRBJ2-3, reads DARVTQTPRHKVTEMGQEVTMRCQPILGHNTVFWYRQTMMQGLELLAYFRNRAPLDDSGMPKDRFSAEMPDATLATLKIQPSEPRDSAVYFCASALDMADTQYFGPGTRLTVL.

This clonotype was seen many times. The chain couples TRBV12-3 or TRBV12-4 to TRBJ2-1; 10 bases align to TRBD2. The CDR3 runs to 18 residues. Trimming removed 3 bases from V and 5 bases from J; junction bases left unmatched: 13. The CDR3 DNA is TGTGCCAGCAGTTTGAGACTTAGTTCCGGACTAGCGGACAATGAGCAGTTCTTC. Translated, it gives CASSLRLSSGLADNEQFF.

CDR3: CASRGDRAHDYGYTF. CDR3 in DNA: TGTGCCAGCAGGGGGGACAGAGCGCATGACTATGGCTACACCTTC. V usage is TRBV2 and J usage is TRBJ1-2; 7 bases agree with TRBD1. CDR3 length: 15 residues. V shed 6 bases, J shed 3 bases, and the junction held 10 bases outside the gene matches. Germline-derived CDR1 and CDR2 are SNHLY and FYNNEI.

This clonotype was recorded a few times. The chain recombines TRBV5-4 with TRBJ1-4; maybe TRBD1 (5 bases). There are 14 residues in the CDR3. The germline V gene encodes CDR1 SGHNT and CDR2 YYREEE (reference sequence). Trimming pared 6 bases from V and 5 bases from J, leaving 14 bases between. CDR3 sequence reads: CASTLGGENEKLFF. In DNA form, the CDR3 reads TGTGCCAGCACCCTGGGGGGTGAGAATGAAAAACTGTTTTTT.

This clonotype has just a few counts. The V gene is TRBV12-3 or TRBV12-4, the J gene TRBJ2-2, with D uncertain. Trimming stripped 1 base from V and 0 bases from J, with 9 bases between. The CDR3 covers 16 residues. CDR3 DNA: TGTGCCAGCAGTTTAGGCAGCCTATCGAACACCGGGGAGCTGTTTTTT. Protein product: CASSLGSLSNTGELFF.

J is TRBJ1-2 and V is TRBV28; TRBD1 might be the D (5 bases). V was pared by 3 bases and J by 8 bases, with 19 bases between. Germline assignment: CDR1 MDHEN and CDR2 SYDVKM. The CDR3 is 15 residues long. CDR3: CASSFGVAGSSGYTF. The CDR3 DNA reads TGTGCCAGCAGTTTTGGAGTAGCAGGGAGTAGCGGCTACACCTTC.

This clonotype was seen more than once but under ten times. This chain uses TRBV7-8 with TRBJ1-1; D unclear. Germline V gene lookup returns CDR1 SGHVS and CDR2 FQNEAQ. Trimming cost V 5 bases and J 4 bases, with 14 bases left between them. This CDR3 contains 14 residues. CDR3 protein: CASSPRVRGTEAFF. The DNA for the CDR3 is TGTGCCAGCAGCCCTAGGGTGCGCGGCACTGAAGCTTTCTTT.

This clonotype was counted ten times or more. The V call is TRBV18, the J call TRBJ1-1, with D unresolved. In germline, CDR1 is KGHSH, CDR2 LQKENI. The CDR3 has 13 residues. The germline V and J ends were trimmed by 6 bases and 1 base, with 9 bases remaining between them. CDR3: CASSGSGNTEAFF. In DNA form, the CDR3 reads TGTGCCAGCTCCGGGTCAGGGAACACTGAAGCTTTCTTT.

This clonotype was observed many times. The CDR3 DNA sequence: TGTGCCAGCAGCTTAAGGGCAGGCCTCGGGGAGCTGTTTTTT. It is translated as CASSLRAGLGELFF. This chain uses TRBV7-3 with TRBJ2-2; no clear D. The CDR3 runs to 14 residues. V shed 1 base and J shed 7 bases, with 10 bases lying between them. Looked up from germline, CDR1 is SGHTA and CDR2 is FQGTGA.

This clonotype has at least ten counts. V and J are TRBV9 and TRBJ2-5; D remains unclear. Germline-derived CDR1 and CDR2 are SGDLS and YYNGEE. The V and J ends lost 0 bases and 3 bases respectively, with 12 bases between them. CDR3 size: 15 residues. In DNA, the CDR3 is TGTGCCAGCAGCGTAGGGCCCTGGGGAAAAGAGACCCAGTACTTC. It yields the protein CASSVGPWGKETQYF. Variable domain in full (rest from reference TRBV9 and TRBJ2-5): DSGVTQTPKHLITATGQRVTLRCSPRSGDLSVYWYQQSLDQGLQFLIQYYNGEERAKGNILERFSAQQFPDLHSELNLSSLELGDSALYFCASSVGPWGKETQYFGPGTRLLVL.

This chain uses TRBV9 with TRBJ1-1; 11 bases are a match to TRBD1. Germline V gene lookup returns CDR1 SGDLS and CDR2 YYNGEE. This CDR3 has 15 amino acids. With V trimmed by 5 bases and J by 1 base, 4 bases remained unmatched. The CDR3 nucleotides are TGTGCCAGCAGAAGGACAGGGGGCCGGAACACTGAAGCTTTCTTT. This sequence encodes CASRRTGGRNTEAFF.

The CDR3 DNA sequence: TGTGCCAGCAGCTTACTTGAGAAGGACTACAATGAGCAGTTCTTC. Amino acid sequence: CASSLLEKDYNEQFF. The chain carries TRBV7-9 and TRBJ2-1; D is undetermined. Trimming stripped 2 bases from V and 3 bases from J, with 11 bases between. The CDR3 covers 15 residues. Germline CDR1 SEHNR, CDR2 FQNEAQ (reference sequence).

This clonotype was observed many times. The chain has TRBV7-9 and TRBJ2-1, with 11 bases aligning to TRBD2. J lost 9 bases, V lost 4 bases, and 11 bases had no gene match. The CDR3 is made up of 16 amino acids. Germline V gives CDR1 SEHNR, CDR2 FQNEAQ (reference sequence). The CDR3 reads CASSSLSGGAGVEQFF. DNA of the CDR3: TGTGCCAGCAGCTCTCTTAGCGGGGGGGCTGGCGTTGAGCAGTTCTTC. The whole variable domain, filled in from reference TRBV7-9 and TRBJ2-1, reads DTGVSQNPRHKITKRGQNVTFRCDPISEHNRLYWYRQTLGQGPEFLTYFQNEAQLEKSRLLSDRFSAERPKGSFSTLEIQRTEQGDSAMYLCASSSLSGGAGVEQFFGPGTRLTVL.

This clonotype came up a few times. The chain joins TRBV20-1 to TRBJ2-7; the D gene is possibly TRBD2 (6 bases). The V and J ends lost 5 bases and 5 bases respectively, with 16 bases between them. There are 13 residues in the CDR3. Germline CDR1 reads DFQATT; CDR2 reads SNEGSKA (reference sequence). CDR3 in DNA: TGCAGTGCTGGGGACTCCGCCTGGGACGAGCAGTACTTC. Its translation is CSAGDSAWDEQYF.

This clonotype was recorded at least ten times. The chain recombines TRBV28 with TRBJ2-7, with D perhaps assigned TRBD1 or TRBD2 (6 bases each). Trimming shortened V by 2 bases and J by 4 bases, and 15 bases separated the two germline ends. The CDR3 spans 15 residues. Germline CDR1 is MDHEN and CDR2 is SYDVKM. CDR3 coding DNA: TGTGCCAGCAGTTTAGCGGGACACCCTACTTACGAGCAGTACTTC. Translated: CASSLAGHPTYEQYF.

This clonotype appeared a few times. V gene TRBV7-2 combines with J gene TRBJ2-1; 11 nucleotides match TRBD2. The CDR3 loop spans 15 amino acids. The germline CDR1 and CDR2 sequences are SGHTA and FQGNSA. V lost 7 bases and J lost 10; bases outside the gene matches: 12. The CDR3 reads CASIQGLAGGKEQFF. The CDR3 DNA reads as TGTGCCAGCATCCAGGGGCTAGCGGGAGGCAAGGAGCAGTTCTTC.

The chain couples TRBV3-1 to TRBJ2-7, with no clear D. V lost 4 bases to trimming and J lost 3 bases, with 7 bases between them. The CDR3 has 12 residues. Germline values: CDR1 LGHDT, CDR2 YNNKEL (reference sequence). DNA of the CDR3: TGTGCCAGCAGCCGGCTCAACTACGAGCAGTACTTC. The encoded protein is CASSRLNYEQYF.

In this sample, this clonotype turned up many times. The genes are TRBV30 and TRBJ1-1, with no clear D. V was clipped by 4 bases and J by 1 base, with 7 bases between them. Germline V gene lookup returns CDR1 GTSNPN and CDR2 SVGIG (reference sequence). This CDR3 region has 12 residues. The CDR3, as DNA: TGTGCCTGGACAGTAGAGAACACTGAAGCTTTCTTT. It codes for CAWTVENTEAFF.

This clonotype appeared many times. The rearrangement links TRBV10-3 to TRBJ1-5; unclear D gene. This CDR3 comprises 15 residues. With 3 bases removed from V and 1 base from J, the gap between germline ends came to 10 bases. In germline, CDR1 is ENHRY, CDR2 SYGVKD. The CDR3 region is CAISENLGSNQPQHF. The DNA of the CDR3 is TGTGCCATCAGTGAAAACCTAGGGAGCAATCAGCCCCAGCATTTT.

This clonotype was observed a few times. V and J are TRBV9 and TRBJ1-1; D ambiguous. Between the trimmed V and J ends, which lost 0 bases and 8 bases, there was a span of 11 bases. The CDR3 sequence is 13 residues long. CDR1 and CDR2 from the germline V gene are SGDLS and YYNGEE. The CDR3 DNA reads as TGTGCCAGCAGCGTAGGAGTGGGGTTAGAAGCTTTCTTT. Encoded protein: CASSVGVGLEAFF.

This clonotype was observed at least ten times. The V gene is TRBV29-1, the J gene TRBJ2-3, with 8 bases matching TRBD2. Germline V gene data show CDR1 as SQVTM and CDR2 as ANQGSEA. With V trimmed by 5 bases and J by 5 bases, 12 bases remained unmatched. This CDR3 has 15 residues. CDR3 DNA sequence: TGCAGCGTTAATTTGCGGGAGGACGCACAAGATACGCAGTATTTT. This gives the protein CSVNLREDAQDTQYF.

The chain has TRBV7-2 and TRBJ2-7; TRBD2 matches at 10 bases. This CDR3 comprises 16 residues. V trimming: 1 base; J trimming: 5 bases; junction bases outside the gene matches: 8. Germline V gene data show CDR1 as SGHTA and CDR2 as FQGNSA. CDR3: CASSLGSGRISDEQYF. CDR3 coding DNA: TGTGCCAGCAGCTTAGGTAGCGGGAGGATTTCCGACGAGCAGTACTTC.

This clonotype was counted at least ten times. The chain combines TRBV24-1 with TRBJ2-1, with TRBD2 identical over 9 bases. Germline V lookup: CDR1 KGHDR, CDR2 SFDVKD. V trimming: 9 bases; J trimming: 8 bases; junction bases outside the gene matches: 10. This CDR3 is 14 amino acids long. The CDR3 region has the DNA TGTGCCACCCGCGGGGGGGCTTATCTCGATGAGCAGTTCTTC. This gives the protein CATRGGAYLDEQFF.

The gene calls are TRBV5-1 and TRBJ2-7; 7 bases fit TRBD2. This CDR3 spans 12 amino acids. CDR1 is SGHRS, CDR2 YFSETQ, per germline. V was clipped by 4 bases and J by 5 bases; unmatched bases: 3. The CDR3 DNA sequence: TGCGCCAGCAGCATAGCGGGCCACGAGCAGTACTTC. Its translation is CASSIAGHEQYF.

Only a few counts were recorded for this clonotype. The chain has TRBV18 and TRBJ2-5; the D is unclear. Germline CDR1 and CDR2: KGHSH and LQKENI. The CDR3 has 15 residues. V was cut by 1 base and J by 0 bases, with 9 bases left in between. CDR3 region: CASSPQLGYQETQYF. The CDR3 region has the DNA TGTGCCAGCTCACCACAACTGGGGTACCAAGAGACCCAGTACTTC. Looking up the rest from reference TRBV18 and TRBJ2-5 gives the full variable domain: NAGVMQNPRHLVRRRGQEARLRCSPMKGHSHVYWYRQLPEEGLKFMVYLQKENIIDESGMPKERFSAEFPKEGPSILRIQQVVRGDSAAYFCASSPQLGYQETQYFGPGTRLLVL.

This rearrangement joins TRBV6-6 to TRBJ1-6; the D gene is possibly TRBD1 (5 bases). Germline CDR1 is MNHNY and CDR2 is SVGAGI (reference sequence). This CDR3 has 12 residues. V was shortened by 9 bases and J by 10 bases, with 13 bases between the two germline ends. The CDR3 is CASLTGFSPLHF. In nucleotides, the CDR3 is TGTGCCAGTTTAACAGGTTTCTCACCCCTCCACTTT.

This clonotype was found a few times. Here the CDR3 DNA reads TGTGCCAGCAGTTTATCGCCGGGGGGAAGGAATGAAAAACTGTTTTTT. This translates into CASSLSPGGRNEKLFF. The chain couples TRBV27 to TRBJ1-4, with D perhaps TRBD1 (5 bases). Germline CDR1 is MNHEY and CDR2 is SMNVEV (reference sequence). The CDR3 extends over 16 amino acids. The germline V and J ends were trimmed by 0 bases and 5 bases, with 13 bases remaining between them.

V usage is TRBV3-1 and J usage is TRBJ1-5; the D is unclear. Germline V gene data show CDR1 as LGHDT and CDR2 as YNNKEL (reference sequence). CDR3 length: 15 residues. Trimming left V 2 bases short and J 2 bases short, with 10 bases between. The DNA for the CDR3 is TGTGCCAGCAGCCAAATCCATTCGGGCAATCAGCCCCAGCATTTT. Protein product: CASSQIHSGNQPQHF.

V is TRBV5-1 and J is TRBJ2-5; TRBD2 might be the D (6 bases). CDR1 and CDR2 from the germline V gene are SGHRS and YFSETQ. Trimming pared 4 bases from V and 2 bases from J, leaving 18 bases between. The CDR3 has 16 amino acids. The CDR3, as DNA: TGCGCCAGCAGCGATCGGCCATTAGCGGCACAAGAGACCCAGTACTTC. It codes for CASSDRPLAAQETQYF.

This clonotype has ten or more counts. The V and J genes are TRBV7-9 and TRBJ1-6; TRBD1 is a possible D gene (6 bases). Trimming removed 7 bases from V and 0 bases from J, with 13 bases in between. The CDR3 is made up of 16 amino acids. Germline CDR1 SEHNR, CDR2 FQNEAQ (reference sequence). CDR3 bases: TGTGCCAGCACCCCTGACAGGAGCTCCTATAATTCACCCCTCCACTTT. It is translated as CASTPDRSSYNSPLHF.

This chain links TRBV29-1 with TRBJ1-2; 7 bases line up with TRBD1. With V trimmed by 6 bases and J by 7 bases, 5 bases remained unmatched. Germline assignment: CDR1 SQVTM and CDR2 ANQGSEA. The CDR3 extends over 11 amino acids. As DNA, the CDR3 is TGCAGCGTAGAGACAGGGCTTGGCTACACCTTC. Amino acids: CSVETGLGYTF. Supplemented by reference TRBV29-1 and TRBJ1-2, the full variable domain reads SAVISQKPSRDICQRGTSLTIQCQVDSQVTMMFWYRQQPGQSLTLIATANQGSEATYESGFVIDKFPISRPNLTFSTLTVSNMSPEDSSIYLCSVETGLGYTFGSGTRLTVV.